This T cell receptor (beta chain) appears in the sequencing data of a study of T-cell reconstitution after alpha-beta-depleted transplantation in children. Study-wide points: At the one-year point after transplant, T-cell counts and TCRbeta diversity were found to come mostly from T cells that had been newly produced. The origin of alpha-beta T cells about two months after transplant was reportedly several hundred expanded graft clones. Diversity of TCRbeta at day 60 was high in some patients, arising from surviving recipient T cells and thymic progenitors.

This sample's TCRbeta library carried unique molecular identifier barcodes. MiXCR, applied by TCRdb to the PCR reads, yields one record per CDR3 protein. The sample records 200,000 to 300,000 distinct CDR3 sequences, about 23% being singletons. The sample holds many counts of this clonotype. What it binds is unknown. This CDR3 comprises 13 residues. V was trimmed by 3 bases and J by 4 bases, leaving 9 bases between them. In germline, CDR1 is MDHEN, CDR2 SYDVKM. The material was PBMCs, obtained before TCRalphabeta/CD19-depleted stem cell transplant. The chain carries TRBV28 and TRBJ2-5; TRBD2 is a possible D gene (6 bases). This TCR derives from a girl aged 2-9 years with Fanconi anemia, due to receive a stem cell transplant. The CDR3 region has the DNA TGTGCCAGCAGTTTGGAGGGCGGAGAGACCCAGTACTTC. Residues: CASSLEGGETQYF. The full variable domain, with the rest looked up from reference TRBV28 and TRBJ2-5, is DVKVTQSSRYLVKRTGEKVFLECVQDMDHENMFWYRQDPGLGLRLIYFSYDVKMKEKGDIPEGYSVSREKKERFSLILESASTNQTSMYLCASSLEGGETQYFGPGTRLLVL.